Listed below are T cell receptor beta chains from one sample, sequenced in a study of control samples from healthy donors and cancer patients. Assay: immunoSEQ multiplex PCR; the TCRdb copy retains only in-frame clones and omits some. The sample lists about 63,000 clones; 80% to 90% were seen once. The sequenced sample consisted of PBMCs. The source is a woman in her sixties with lung cancer. CDR3s include the opening cysteine and the closing phenylalanine or tryptophan. A D gene is named only where the DNA matches it firmly.

v_call,j_call,d_call,cdr3_aa
TRBV2,TRBJ2-7,TRBD1,CASSTPGQGNEQYF
TRBV19,TRBJ1-5,-,CASTMDRVRGLRNQPQHF
TRBV11-3,TRBJ1-4,-,CARLSPYNEKLFF
TRBV7-3,TRBJ2-1,TRBD2,CASSLVASGGANEQFF
TRBV9,TRBJ2-2,-,CASSVGPDNTGELFF
TRBV5-1,TRBJ2-5,-,CASSLAEQETQYF
TRBV6-5,TRBJ1-2,-,CASSSPVNYGYTF
TRBV6-5,TRBJ1-1,TRBD1,CASSYGTGVITEAFF
TRBV9,TRBJ2-4,TRBD1,CASSVGVTGKNIQYF
TRBV2,TRBJ2-5,-,CASRIQVTTETQYF
TRBV30,TRBJ1-1,-,CAWKGLGNTEAFF
TRBV28,TRBJ1-6,TRBD1,CASSSSGTGGGPLHF
TRBV6-5,TRBJ2-7,TRBD1,CATGPGQSYEQYF
TRBV3-1/TRBV3-2,TRBJ1-2,-,CASSPEWDGVGYTF
TRBV11-2,TRBJ1-1,-,CASRLGSDNTEAFF
TRBV7-8,TRBJ1-1,-,CASSFHGTEAFF
TRBV3-1/TRBV3-2,TRBJ2-1,-,CASSQGGGGHNEQFF
TRBV5-1,TRBJ2-2,-,CASSFGPNTGELFF
TRBV9,TRBJ2-3,TRBD2,CASSGLAGAVLYF
TRBV18,TRBJ1-1,-,CASSPPEGVNTEAFF
TRBV5-1,TRBJ2-1,TRBD1,CASQQGGPYNEQFF
TRBV4-1,TRBJ1-2,-,CASSRPLTGSYGYTF
TRBV7-8,TRBJ1-4,TRBD1,CASSGNQGANNEKLFF
TRBV5-1,TRBJ1-1,TRBD1,CASSLAGQGPWDTEAFF
TRBV4-1,TRBJ1-5,-,CASSQDGHPTQPQHF